The 21 T cell receptor beta chains given below trace back to one sample, sequenced in a study of OX40 agonist ivuxolimab in advanced cancers. Generated by immunoSEQ multiplex PCR, the TCRdb table keeps only in-frame clones and is missing some. This table holds fewer than 45,000 clones, roughly 90% found once. The sample consisted of CD4+ or CD8+ T cells sorted from blood, taken in a trial of the OX40 agonist ivuxolimab. The receptors here all came from an adult with an advanced solid tumor such as melanoma, head and neck, liver or kidney cancer.

The CDR3 here is CASQFRSSYNEQFF. Here the CDR3 DNA reads TGTGCCAGCCAATTCCGGAGCTCCTACAATGAGCAGTTCTTC. The chain employs TRBV27 and TRBJ2-1; D is ambiguous. The CDR3 contains 14 residues. Trimming pared 8 bases from V and 0 bases from J, leaving 11 bases between. Germline V gene sequence: CDR1 MNHEY, CDR2 SMNVEV (reference sequence).

The J gene is TRBJ1-5, the V gene TRBV6-5, with 7 nucleotides matching TRBD1. Losses at the gene ends were 6 bases for V and 1 base for J; bases not matched to a gene: 0. Germline V CDR1 and CDR2: MNHEY, SVGAGI. The CDR3 length is 13 residues. CDR3 DNA sequence: TGTGCCAGCAGGACAGGGAGCAATCAGCCCCAGCATTTT. Translation: CASRTGSNQPQHF.

The chain recombines TRBV11-3 with TRBJ2-7; the D gene could be TRBD1 or TRBD2 (5 bases each). The CDR3 is 14 amino acids. Looked up from germline, CDR1 is SGHNT and CDR2 is YENEEA. V was pared by 5 bases and J by 5 bases, with 16 bases between. The CDR3 loop is CASSPVSGRHEQYF. The CDR3 nucleotides are TGTGCCAGCAGCCCCGTCTCGGGGCGACACGAGCAGTACTTC.

The chain couples TRBV4-1 to TRBJ2-2, with a weak D call TRBD2 (5 bases). Germline loops: CDR1 MGHRA, CDR2 YSYEKL. V was clipped by 0 bases and J by 5 bases, with 13 bases between them. This CDR3 comprises 16 residues. The CDR3 DNA sequence: TGCGCCAGCAGCCAAGAGGAGTTCCCGGGGACCGGGGAGCTGTTTTTT. Amino acid sequence: CASSQEEFPGTGELFF.

The chain employs TRBV12-5 and TRBJ2-1; no reliable D call. Trimming pared 7 bases from V and 3 bases from J, leaving 10 bases between. The germline gives CDR1 LGHNT, CDR2 FRNRAP. This CDR3 region has 13 residues. CDR3 nucleotides: TGTGCTAGTGACGCTGAAGTCTACAATGAGCAGTTCTTC. It translates to CASDAEVYNEQFF.

The rearrangement links TRBV27 to TRBJ2-7; 11 bases agree with TRBD2. The germline CDR1 and CDR2 sequences are MNHEY and SMNVEV (reference sequence). With 6 bases clipped from V and 3 bases from J, the junction kept 4 bases outside the gene matches. The CDR3 covers 14 residues. The CDR3 loop is CASSGLAGLYEQYF. The CDR3 nucleotides read TGTGCCAGCAGCGGACTAGCGGGCCTCTACGAGCAGTACTTC.

This rearrangement joins TRBV6-5 to TRBJ1-2; 11 bases line up with TRBD1. The CDR3 spans 13 residues. Germline CDR1 is MNHEY and CDR2 is SVGAGI. V was pared by 6 bases and J by 8 bases, with 5 bases of the junction left unmatched. The CDR3 DNA is TGTGCCAGCAGAGGACAGGGGGCGGAGGGCTACACCTTC. It encodes CASRGQGAEGYTF.

The CDR3 DNA follows: TGTGCCTGGGAAACCGGGACAGGGGGCCGCCCGGTCCACTTT. Its translation: CAWETGTGGRPVHF. This chain joins TRBV30 and TRBJ1-6, with 12 bases fitting TRBD1. From germline, CDR1 is GTSNPN and CDR2 SVGIG (reference sequence). This CDR3 comprises 14 residues. V lost 5 bases and J lost 17; bases outside the gene matches: 13.

The chain couples TRBV15 to TRBJ1-5; TRBD1 aligns across 11 bases. CDR3 length equals 16 residues. Germline-derived CDR1 and CDR2 are LNHNV and YYDKDF (reference sequence). V gave up 4 bases and J gave up 4 bases; unmatched junction bases: 6. CDR3 protein: CATSTSGTGGNQPQHF. DNA of the CDR3: TGTGCCACCAGCACATCCGGGACAGGGGGGAATCAGCCCCAGCATTTT.

The rearrangement joins TRBV4-2 to TRBJ2-3; 9 positions agree with TRBD2. The CDR3 extends over 16 amino acids. Germline CDR1 is LGHNA and CDR2 is YNFKEQ. Trimming cost V 1 base and J 1 base; bases outside gene matches: 3. The CDR3 DNA follows: TGTGCCAGCAGCCAAGTTGGCGGGGGGGGCACAGATACGCAGTATTTT. This translates into CASSQVGGGGTDTQYF.

The rearrangement links TRBV5-4 to TRBJ2-7; no firm D call. The CDR3 extends over 13 amino acids. Germline CDR1 reads SGHNT; CDR2 reads YYREEE (reference sequence). Between the trimmed V and J ends, which lost 4 bases and 3 bases, there was a span of 11 bases. The CDR3 region is CASSTTDDYEQYF. CDR3 sequence (DNA): TGTGCCAGCAGCACCACGGACGACTACGAGCAGTACTTC.

The rearrangement uses TRBV10-3 and TRBJ2-2; TRBD2 might be the D (6 bases). V was pared by 7 bases and J by 4 bases, with 19 bases between. CDR3 length: 16 residues. Germline assignment: CDR1 ENHRY and CDR2 SYGVKD. Written as DNA, the CDR3 is TGTGCCATCAATAGCAATGTTGACGGGGGCACCGGGGAGCTGTTTTTT. The encoded protein is CAINSNVDGGTGELFF.

DNA of the CDR3: TGTGCCAGCAGTATTACCGGGACGGGGAACACTGAAGCTTTCTTT. Its protein is CASSITGTGNTEAFF. The V and J genes are TRBV6-5 and TRBJ1-1, with D possibly matching TRBD1 (5 bases). Germline loops: CDR1 MNHEY, CDR2 SVGAGI. V was shortened by 5 bases and J by 1 base, with 14 bases between the two germline ends. CDR3 size: 15 residues.

The chain is built from TRBV4-1 and TRBJ1-6; D not resolved. CDR3 length: 16 amino acids. Trimming cost V 4 bases and J 6 bases, with 16 bases left between them. CDR1 MGHRA and CDR2 YSYEKL come from the germline V gene. CDR3 in amino acids: CASSPMGQIGNSPLHF. In nucleotides, the CDR3 is TGCGCCAGCAGCCCCATGGGCCAAATAGGTAATTCACCCCTCCACTTT.

This sequence joins TRBV2 and TRBJ2-5, with D perhaps being TRBD1 or TRBD2 (5 bases each). The CDR3 is made up of 18 amino acids. CDR1 SNHLY and CDR2 FYNNEI come from the germline V gene. Trimming removed 3 bases at V and 2 bases at J, with 22 bases between. The CDR3 spells CASSDGANWWGLQETQYF. The CDR3 coding sequence is TGTGCCAGCAGTGACGGGGCGAACTGGTGGGGCCTACAAGAGACCCAGTACTTC.

J is TRBJ1-2 and V is TRBV27, with 7 bases lining up with TRBD1. V was clipped by 3 bases and J by 3 bases; unmatched bases: 7. This CDR3 has 15 amino acids. Germline CDR1 reads MNHEY; CDR2 reads SMNVEV (reference sequence). CDR3 DNA: TGTGCCAGCAGTTTTTCTAGGACAGGCGACTATGGCTACACCTTC. Translating it yields CASSFSRTGDYGYTF.

The chain has TRBV19 and TRBJ1-5; D may be TRBD1 (5 bases). The length of the CDR3 is 16 residues. The germline CDR1 and CDR2 sequences are LNHDA and SQIVND (reference sequence). V shed 5 bases and J shed 0 bases, with 14 bases lying between them. The CDR3 DNA follows: TGTGCCAGTAGTTCCCGGGGCCCCTATAGCAATCAGCCCCAGCATTTT. Its translation is CASSSRGPYSNQPQHF. Based on the CDR3 plus reference TRBV19 and TRBJ1-5, the full variable domain is DGGITQSPKYLFRKEGQNVTLSCEQNLNHDAMYWYRQDPGQGLRLIYYSQIVNDFQKGDIAEGYSVSREKKESFPLTVTSAQKNPTAFYLCASSSRGPYSNQPQHFGDGTRLSIL.

The chain employs TRBV12-5 and TRBJ2-5, with D perhaps assigned TRBD1 or TRBD2 (5 bases each). Germline loops: CDR1 LGHNT, CDR2 FRNRAP. The ends were cut back, 1 base at V and 3 bases at J, with 15 bases in the middle. The CDR3 has 16 residues. CDR3 loop: CASGLAGAGQEETQYF. CDR3 nucleotide sequence: TGTGCTAGTGGTTTGGCCGGGGCAGGGCAGGAAGAGACCCAGTACTTC. The whole variable domain, remainder taken from reference TRBV12-5 and TRBJ2-5, is DARVTQTPRHKVTEMGQEVTMRCQPILGHNTVFWYRQTMMQGLELLAYFRNRAPLDDSGMPKDRFSAEMPDATLATLKIQPSEPRDSAVYFCASGLAGAGQEETQYFGPGTRLLVL.

A note on this clone: Within the sample, other DNA sequences also encode this same CDR3. This sequence joins TRBV9 and TRBJ2-7; tentative D call: TRBD2 (7 bases). Germline CDR1 is SGDLS and CDR2 is YYNGEE. CDR3 length equals 15 residues. The germline V and J ends were trimmed by 0 bases and 2 bases, with 12 bases remaining between them. The DNA of the CDR3 is TGTGCCAGCAGCGTAGGGACAGCGGGAACCTACGAGCAGTACTTC. Translated: CASSVGTAGTYEQYF.

This clone was picked up one time. The junction does not match germline at one end; this may be a read error. The chain combines TRBV7-9 with TRBJ2-7, with unresolved D. Looked up from germline, CDR1 is SEHNR and CDR2 is FQNEAQ (reference sequence). CDR3 length: 12 residues. CDR3 amino acids: CASSKSSFEQYF. The CDR3 DNA is TGTGCCAGCAGCAAGTCTTCCTTCGAGCAGTACTTC.

This rearrangement joins TRBV27 to TRBJ1-1; maybe TRBD1 (5 bases). V was cut by 6 bases and J by 0 bases, with 8 bases left in between. This CDR3 is 13 amino acids long. Germline V gene data show CDR1 as MNHEY and CDR2 as SMNVEV (reference sequence). This CDR3 is CASSWGVNTEAFF. CDR3 nucleotides: TGTGCCAGCAGCTGGGGGGTGAACACTGAAGCTTTCTTT.